The clone carrying this T cell receptor (beta chain) was recorded a few times. Between the trimmed V and J ends, which lost 3 bases and 2 bases, there was a span of 7 bases. The germline V gene has CDR1 KGHSH and CDR2 LQKENI. The length of the CDR3 is 13 residues. One entry per CDR3 protein, called by TCRdb with MiXCR from the 5' RACE reads. Among 88,000 or so distinct CDR3 sequences listed, 15% were seen once. This entry is derived from a study of early T cells in non-severe SARS-CoV-2 infection. Study-level information: Chains were unpaired, as sequencing was done on bulk RNA from unsorted whole blood.

The sequence came from an adult who was a healthcare worker with PCR-confirmed SARS-CoV-2 infection or an uninfected control (not recorded which). This rearrangement joins TRBV18 to TRBJ2-5; maybe TRBD1 (5 bases). The sample taken for sequencing was whole blood. The CDR3 region has the DNA TGTGCCAGCTCACCCCAGGGTCAAGAGACCCAGTACTTC. Translating gives CASSPQGQETQYF.